The subject of this entry is one T cell receptor (beta chain). These data belong to a study of blood T cell repertoires in COVID-19. On the study more broadly: The cDNA or gDNA used as material had been derived from T cells, B-cell-depleted T cells, or PBMCs.

The germline CDR1 and CDR2 sequences are SGHRS and YFSETQ. V was trimmed by 1 base and J by 4 bases, leaving 8 bases between them. This CDR3 contains 13 residues. Profiling relied on immunoSEQ multiplex PCR, and the TCRdb table lists in-frame clones only, not all of them. Among some 43,000 clones listed, about 80% were seen once. Sequenced: peripheral blood. This receptor was obtained from a woman aged 60-75 years with acute or convalescent COVID-19. This chain links TRBV5-1 with TRBJ1-1; unclear D gene. The CDR3 loop is CASSLNGGTEAFF. CDR3 in DNA: TGCGCCAGCAGCTTGAACGGCGGCACTGAAGCTTTCTTT.